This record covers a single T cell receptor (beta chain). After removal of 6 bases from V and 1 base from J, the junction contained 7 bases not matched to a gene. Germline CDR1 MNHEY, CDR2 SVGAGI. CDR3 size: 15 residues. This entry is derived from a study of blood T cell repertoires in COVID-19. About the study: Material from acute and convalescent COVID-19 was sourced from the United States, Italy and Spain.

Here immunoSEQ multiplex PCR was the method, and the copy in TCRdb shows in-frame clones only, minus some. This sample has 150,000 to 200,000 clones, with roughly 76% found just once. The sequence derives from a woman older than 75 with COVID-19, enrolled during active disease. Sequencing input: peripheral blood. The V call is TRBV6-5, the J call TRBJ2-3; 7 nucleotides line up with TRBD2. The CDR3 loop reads CASRLLAYRTDTQYF. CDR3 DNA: TGTGCCAGCAGACTACTAGCGTATCGCACAGATACGCAGTATTTT.